This T cell receptor (beta chain) stems from a study of human T cells and chemical hapten exposure (dated by TCRdb to the early 2020s). Notes on the research overall: For sensitization, 2% DPC in acetone was applied to a roughly 2 cm by roughly 2 cm area of upper inner arm skin. Weekly therapeutic DPC doses were additionally applied to the scalp of patients throughout the roughly 23-week study period. Patch testing was performed on the upper back with Finn chambers containing 0.01% DPC, and the patch tests were scored after 6 days according to International Contact Dermatitis Research Group standards. The patient cohort, mostly female, included alopecia areata with under or over 50% scalp involvement, alopecia totalis and alopecia universalis. Libraries were pooled for sequencing, and variation in per-sample TCR yields was attributed mainly to small differences in library volumes within the pool. This study followed changes in the peripheral blood TCR repertoire in vivo during primary and secondary sensitization of alopecia patients to the hapten diphenylcyclopropenone (DPC). Blood samples were taken from patients before sensitization (week 0) and then at 2, 6 and about 24 weeks after DPC sensitization. Approximately 30 alopecia patients provided blood for TCR sequencing at one to four time points (pre-sensitization, 2, 6 and 24 weeks). Both TCR alpha and TCR beta chains were sequenced from each blood RNA sample. Findings and caveats that apply to the study as a whole: Patch test score correlated positively with the number of PT1 expanded TCRs, reaching significance at thresholds 8, 16 and 32 but not at 4. After repeated subsampling, changes were observed in the strength of the expansion versus patch-test correlation and in the threshold at which the correlation became significant. All patients had alopecia, a presumed autoimmune disease, so their immune response might differ from that of healthy individuals. Compared with pre-sensitization or healthy control sets, expanded TCRs formed significantly more large CDR3 similarity clusters, which is consistent with antigen-driven responses. The number of TCRs above 1 in 1000 frequency did not change with DPC sensitization; there was no evidence of global repertoire structure alterations.

The library was generated by RACE. For sequencing, a NextSeq 500 was employed. During library preparation, unique molecular identifiers were attached to individual cDNA molecules so that TCRs could be counted quantitatively and reproducibly. For the original study's pipeline: The median number of TCRs per sample was approximately 98,000, ranging from about 23,224 to 750,000. The Decombinator software suite was used to annotate the V, J and CDR3 of the TCR reads. Every sample was subsampled to the same number of TCRs (28,000) for the PS versus PT1 abundance plots. Expanded TCRs were defined as absent before sensitization and observed at least eight times at the 2-week time point. TCRdb passed the public sequencing reads through fastp at Q25 and MiXCR, retaining productive beta sequences. Each record represents a unique CDR3 protein, reported with the most common genes and DNA among its rows. V and J calls and clone size were set by TCRdb, not the authors. The sample table records tens of thousands of distinct CDR3 sequences; 9.5% to 10% of these occur just once. The top ten clonotypes cover 14% of the sample.

Reading the label with the study, this specimen's time point is: patch test 2, 6 weeks after DPC sensitization. Per the publication, the treatment or condition label means: therapeutic diphenylcyclopropenone sensitization with weekly scalp DPC. Unfractionated whole blood was collected in Tempus Blood RNA tubes, and total RNA was extracted from that blood. At every patch-test visit, the blood draw took place before the patch test was put on. Patients were eligible if aged 18 to 70, diagnosed with alopecia and judged suitable for DPC therapy, and pregnant patients were excluded. Measured from the cysteine to the phenylalanine, the CDR3 is 18 residues long. The CDR3 DNA has 54 bases and is translated from base 1. Looking up the germline V gene yields CDR1 MNHNS and CDR2 SASEGT. For this chain, trimming is 0 bases at the V end and 3 bases at the J end, and the number of junction bases without a gene match is 10.

In its sample, this clonotype was seen many times. Its antigen target is currently unknown. Base qualities were left out, and no much larger clone turns up one base away. Recombination joined TRBV6-1 with TRBJ2-3, with TRBD2 matching 9 junction bases. Sequencing was performed on whole blood, taken in connection with sensitization to the hapten diphenylcyclopropenone (DPC). The receptor was isolated from a woman aged 25 to 39 with alopecia areata. Some clones in this sample may be carry-over from other donors' samples. The CDR3 region reads CASSEAPYVAGATDTQYF. The nucleotides read TGTGCCAGCAGTGAAGCACCCTATGTAGCGGGGGCAACAGATACGCAGTATTTT.